This TCR beta chain appears in the sequencing data of a study of blood T cell repertoires in COVID-19. V lost 0 bases, J lost 3 bases, and 9 bases lay in between. This CDR3 contains 15 residues. Germline V gene sequence: CDR1 MNHNY, CDR2 SVGAGI (reference sequence). Method: immunoSEQ multiplex PCR; TCRdb's copy keeps in-frame clones and lacks some. Of about 270,000 clones in the sample, approximately 91% were seen once. The TCR sequence derives from a person aged 18-29 years with COVID-19, enrolled during active disease. The sample was peripheral blood. This rearrangement joins TRBV6-6 to TRBJ1-3; the D is unclear. CDR3 coding DNA: TGTGCCAGCAGTTACTCTGCTGGGAGTGGAAACACCATATATTTT. This gives the protein CASSYSAGSGNTIYF.